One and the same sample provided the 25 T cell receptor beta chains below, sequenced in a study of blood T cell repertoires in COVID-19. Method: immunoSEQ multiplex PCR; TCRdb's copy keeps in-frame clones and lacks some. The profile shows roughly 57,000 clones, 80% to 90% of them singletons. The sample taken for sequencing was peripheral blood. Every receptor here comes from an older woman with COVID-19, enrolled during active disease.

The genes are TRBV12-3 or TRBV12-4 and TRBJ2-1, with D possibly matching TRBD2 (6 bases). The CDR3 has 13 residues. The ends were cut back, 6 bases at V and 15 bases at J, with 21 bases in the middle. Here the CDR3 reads CASSPNPSERRFF. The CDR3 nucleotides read TGTGCCAGCAGCCCTAACCCTAGCGAAAGGCGGTTCTTC.

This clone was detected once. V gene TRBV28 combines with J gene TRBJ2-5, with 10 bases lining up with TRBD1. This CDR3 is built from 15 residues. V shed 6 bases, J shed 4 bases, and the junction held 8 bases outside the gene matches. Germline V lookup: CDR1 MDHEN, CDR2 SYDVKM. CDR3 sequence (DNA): TGTGCCAGCAGATCGGGACAGGGGAGGACAGAGACCCAGTACTTC. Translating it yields CASRSGQGRTETQYF.

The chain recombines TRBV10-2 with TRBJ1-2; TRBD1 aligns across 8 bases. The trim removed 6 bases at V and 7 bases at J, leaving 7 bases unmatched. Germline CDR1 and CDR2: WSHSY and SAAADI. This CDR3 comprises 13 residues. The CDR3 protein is CASRTGQGVGYTF. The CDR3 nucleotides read TGCGCCAGCAGGACTGGACAGGGAGTTGGCTACACCTTC.

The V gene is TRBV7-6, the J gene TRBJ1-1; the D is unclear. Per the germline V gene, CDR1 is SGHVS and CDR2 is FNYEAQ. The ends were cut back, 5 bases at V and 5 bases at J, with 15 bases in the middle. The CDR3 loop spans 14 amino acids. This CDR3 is CASSQAGFGTEAFF. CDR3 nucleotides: TGTGCCAGCAGCCAGGCGGGATTTGGGACTGAAGCTTTCTTT.

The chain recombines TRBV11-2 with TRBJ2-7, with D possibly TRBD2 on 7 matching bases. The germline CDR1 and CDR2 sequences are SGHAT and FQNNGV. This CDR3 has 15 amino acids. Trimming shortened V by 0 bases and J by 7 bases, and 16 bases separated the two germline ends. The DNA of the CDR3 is TGTGCCAGCAGCTTAGACCGAAGGGGGGGGGTTGAGCAGTACTTC. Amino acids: CASSLDRRGGVEQYF.

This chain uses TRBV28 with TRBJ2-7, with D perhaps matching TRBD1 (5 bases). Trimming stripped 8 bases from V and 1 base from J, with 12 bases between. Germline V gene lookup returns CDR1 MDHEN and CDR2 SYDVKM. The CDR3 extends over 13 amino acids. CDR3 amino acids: CASLTVNSYEQYF. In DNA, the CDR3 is TGTGCCAGCCTGACAGTTAATTCCTACGAGCAGTACTTC.

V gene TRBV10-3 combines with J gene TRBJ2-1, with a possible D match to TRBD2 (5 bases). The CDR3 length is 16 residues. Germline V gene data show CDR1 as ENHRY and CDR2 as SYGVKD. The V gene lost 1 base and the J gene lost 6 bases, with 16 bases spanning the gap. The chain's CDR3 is CAISELVLAPGNEQFF. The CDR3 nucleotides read TGTGCCATCAGTGAGTTAGTTCTAGCCCCAGGCAATGAGCAGTTCTTC.

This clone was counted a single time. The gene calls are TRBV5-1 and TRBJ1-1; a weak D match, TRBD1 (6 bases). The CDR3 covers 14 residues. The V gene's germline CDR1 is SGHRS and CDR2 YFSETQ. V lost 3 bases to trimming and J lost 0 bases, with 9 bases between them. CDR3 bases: TGCGCCAGCAGCTCCGGACAGTTGAACACTGAAGCTTTCTTT. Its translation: CASSSGQLNTEAFF.

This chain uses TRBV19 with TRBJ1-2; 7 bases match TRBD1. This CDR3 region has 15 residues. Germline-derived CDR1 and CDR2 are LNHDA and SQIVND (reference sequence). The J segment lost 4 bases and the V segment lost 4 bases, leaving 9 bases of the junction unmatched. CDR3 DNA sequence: TGTGCCAGTAGTACCCCGGGACAGAGGGTCTATGGCTACACCTTC. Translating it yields CASSTPGQRVYGYTF.

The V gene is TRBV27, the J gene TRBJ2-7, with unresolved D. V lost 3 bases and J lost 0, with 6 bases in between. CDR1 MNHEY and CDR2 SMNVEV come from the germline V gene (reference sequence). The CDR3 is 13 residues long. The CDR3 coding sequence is TGTGCCAGCAGTTTTGAGAACTCCTACGAGCAGTACTTC. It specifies CASSFENSYEQYF.

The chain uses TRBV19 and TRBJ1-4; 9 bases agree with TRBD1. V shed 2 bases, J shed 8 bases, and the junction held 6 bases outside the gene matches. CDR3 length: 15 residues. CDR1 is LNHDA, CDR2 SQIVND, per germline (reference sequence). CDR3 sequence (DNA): TGTGCCAGTAGTATATTTCGACAGGGGGGCGAAAAACTGTTTTTT. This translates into CASSIFRQGGEKLFF.

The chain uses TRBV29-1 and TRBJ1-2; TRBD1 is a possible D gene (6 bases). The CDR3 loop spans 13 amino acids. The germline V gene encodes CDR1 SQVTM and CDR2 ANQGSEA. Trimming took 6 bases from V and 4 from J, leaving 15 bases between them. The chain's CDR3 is CSVDLTGIYGYTF. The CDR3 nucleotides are TGCAGCGTGGACCTTACAGGGATCTATGGCTACACCTTC. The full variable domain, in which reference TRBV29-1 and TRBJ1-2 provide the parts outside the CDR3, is SAVISQKPSRDICQRGTSLTIQCQVDSQVTMMFWYRQQPGQSLTLIATANQGSEATYESGFVIDKFPISRPNLTFSTLTVSNMSPEDSSIYLCSVDLTGIYGYTFGSGTRLTVV.

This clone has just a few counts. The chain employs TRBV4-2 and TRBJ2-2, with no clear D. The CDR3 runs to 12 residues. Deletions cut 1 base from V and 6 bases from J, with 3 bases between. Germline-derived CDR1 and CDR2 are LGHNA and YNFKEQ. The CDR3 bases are TGTGCCAGCAGCCAAGCTTCCGGGGAGCTGTTTTTT. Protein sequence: CASSQASGELFF.

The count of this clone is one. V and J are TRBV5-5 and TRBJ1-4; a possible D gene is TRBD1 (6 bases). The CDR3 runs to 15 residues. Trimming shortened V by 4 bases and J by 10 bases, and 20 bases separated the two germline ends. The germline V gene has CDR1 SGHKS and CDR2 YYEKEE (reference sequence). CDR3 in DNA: TGTGCCAGCAGCCCGGACAGACCGGATGGTGGAAAACTGTTTTTT. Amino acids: CASSPDRPDGGKLFF.

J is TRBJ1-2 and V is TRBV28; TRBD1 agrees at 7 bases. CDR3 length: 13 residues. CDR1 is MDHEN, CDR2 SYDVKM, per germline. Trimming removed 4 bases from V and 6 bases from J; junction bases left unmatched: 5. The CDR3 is CASSSGGRDGYTF. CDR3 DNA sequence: TGTGCCAGCAGTTCAGGGGGGCGGGATGGCTACACCTTC.

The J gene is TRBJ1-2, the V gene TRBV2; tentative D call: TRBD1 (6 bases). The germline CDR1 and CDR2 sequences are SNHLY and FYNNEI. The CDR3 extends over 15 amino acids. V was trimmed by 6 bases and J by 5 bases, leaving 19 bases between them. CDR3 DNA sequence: TGTGCCAGCAGACTAAGACAGGAAGCCGATTATGGCTACACCTTC. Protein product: CASRLRQEADYGYTF. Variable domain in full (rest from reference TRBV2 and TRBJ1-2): EPEVTQTPSHQVTQMGQEVILRCVPISNHLYFYWYRQILGQKVEFLVSFYNNEISEKSEIFDDQFSVERPDGSNFTLKIRSTKLEDSAMYFCASRLRQEADYGYTFGSGTRLTVV.

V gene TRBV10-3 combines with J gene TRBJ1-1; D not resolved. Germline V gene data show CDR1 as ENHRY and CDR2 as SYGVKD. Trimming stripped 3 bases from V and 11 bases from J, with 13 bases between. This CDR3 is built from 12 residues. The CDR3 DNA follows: TGTGCCATCAGTGAAAACGATCAGGCGGCTTTCTTT. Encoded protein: CAISENDQAAFF.

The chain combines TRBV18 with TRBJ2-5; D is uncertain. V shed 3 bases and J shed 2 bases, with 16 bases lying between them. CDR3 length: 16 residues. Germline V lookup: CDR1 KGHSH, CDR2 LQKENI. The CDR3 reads CASSPYPPTSQETQYF. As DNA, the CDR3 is TGTGCCAGCTCACCTTACCCCCCCACAAGTCAAGAGACCCAGTACTTC.

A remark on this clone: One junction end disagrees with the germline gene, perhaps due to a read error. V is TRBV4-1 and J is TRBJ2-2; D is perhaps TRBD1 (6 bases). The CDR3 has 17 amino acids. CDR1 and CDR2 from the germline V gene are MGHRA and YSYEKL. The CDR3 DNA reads TGCGCCAGCCGCCACCCCTCCAGGGGTCCGAGCACCGGGGAGCTGTTTTTT. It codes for CASRHPSRGPSTGELFF.

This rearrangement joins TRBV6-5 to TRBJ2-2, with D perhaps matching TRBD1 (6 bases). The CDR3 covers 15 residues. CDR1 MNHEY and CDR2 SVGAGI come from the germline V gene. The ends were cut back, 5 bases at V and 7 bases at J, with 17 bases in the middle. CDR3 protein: CASSHDRRRLGELFF. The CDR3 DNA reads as TGTGCCAGCAGTCACGACAGGCGTCGGCTCGGGGAGCTGTTTTTT.

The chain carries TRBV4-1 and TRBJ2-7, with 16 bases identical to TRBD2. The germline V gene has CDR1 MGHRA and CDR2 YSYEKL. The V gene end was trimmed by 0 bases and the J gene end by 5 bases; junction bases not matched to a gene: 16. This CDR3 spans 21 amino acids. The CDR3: CASSQEFFGFGTSGREDEQYF. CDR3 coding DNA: TGCGCCAGCAGCCAAGAATTTTTTGGCTTTGGGACTAGCGGGAGGGAGGACGAGCAGTACTTC.

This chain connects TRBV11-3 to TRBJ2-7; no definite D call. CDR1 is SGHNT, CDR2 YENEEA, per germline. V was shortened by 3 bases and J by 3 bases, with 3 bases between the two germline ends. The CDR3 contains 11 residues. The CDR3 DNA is TGTGCCAGCAGCTTTAGCTACGAGCAGTACTTC. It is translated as CASSFSYEQYF.

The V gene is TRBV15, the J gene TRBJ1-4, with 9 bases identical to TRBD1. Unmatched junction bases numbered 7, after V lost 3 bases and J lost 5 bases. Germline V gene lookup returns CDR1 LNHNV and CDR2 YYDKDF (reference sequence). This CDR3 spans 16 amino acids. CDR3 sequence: CATSRPTGGMNEKLFF. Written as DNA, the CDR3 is TGTGCCACCAGCAGGCCAACAGGGGGCATGAATGAAAAACTGTTTTTT.

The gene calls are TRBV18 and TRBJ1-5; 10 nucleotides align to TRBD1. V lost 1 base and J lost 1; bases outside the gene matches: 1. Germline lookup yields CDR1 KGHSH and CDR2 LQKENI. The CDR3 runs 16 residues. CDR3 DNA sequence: TGTGCCAGCTCACCACGGGACAGGGGAAGCAATCAGCCCCAGCATTTT. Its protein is CASSPRDRGSNQPQHF.

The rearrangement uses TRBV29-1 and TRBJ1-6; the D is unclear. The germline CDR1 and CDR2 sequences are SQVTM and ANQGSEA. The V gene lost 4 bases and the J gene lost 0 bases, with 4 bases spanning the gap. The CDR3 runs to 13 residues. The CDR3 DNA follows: TGCAGCGTTGCGAGCTCCTATAATTCACCCCTCCACTTT. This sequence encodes CSVASSYNSPLHF.